This T cell receptor beta chain stems from a study of blood T cell repertoires in COVID-19. Study-wide background: Samples taken during acute and convalescent COVID-19 were collected in the United States, Italy and Spain.

Germline assignment: CDR1 MGHDK and CDR2 SYGVNS. The CDR3 covers 16 residues. V lost 3 bases and J 8 bases, leaving 20 bases between the germline ends. Under the authors' procedure: Counts of nucleated cells, estimated from reference gene primer amplification, were obtained. Data came from immunoSEQ multiplex PCR; TCRdb stores just in-frame clones and leaves some out. V and J calls and clone size follow that table, whereas D and trimming were derived from the DNA. The sample consists of some 86,000 clones, approximately 80% of them appearing once. This clone came up once. The origin of this receptor is a woman aged 80 or older with active or convalescent COVID-19. The sequenced sample consisted of peripheral blood. The chain has TRBV25-1 and TRBJ2-1; D is unresolved. Here the CDR3 DNA reads TGTGCCAGCAGTGATTCCTCCAGGCCCTCTTTCTATGAGCAGTTCTTC. It yields the protein CASSDSSRPSFYEQFF.